This TCR beta chain derives from a study of metastatic and nonmetastatic thyroid tumors. In the study overall: Patients with malignant and benign thyroid disease provided blood and tumor or nodule tissue, whose repertoires were compared. Study results and limitations: For both blood and tumor, malignant thyroid tumors reportedly showed significantly higher TCR beta diversity than benign nodules did.

No patient received treatment before thyroid surgery. Original methodology: A distant-metastasis classifier for papillary thyroid cancer was built using CDR3 differences across clinicopathological groups. Using MiXCR, TCRdb re-called clones from the PCR reads. TCRdb assigned the V and J calls; the authors' analysis was not used. This table has approximately 37,000 clones, 16% appearing once. The V and J ends lost 4 bases and 6 bases respectively, with 4 bases between them. CDR1 and CDR2 (germline): MNHEY, SMNVEV (reference sequence). CDR3 length: 12 amino acids. This clone has only a few counts. The antigen is not known.

The source of this sequence is a female donor with papillary thyroid cancer or a benign thyroid nodule (not recorded which). Some clones in this sample may be carry-over from other donors' samples. V is TRBV27 and J is TRBJ1-6; unclear D gene. The sample taken for sequencing was blood. This chain's CDR3 is CASSWVNSPLHF. CDR3 bases: TGTGCCAGCAGTTGGGTTAATTCACCCCTCCACTTT.